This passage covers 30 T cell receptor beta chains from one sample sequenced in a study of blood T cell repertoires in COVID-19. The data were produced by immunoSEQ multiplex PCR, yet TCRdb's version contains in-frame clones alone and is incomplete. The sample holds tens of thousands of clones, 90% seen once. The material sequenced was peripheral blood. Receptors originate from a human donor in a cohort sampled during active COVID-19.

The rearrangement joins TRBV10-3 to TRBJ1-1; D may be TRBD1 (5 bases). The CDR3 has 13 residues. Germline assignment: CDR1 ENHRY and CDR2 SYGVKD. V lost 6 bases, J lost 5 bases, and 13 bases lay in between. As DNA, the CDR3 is TGTGCCATCAGGCGGGGGAAGGAGACTGAAGCTTTCTTT. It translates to CAIRRGKETEAFF.

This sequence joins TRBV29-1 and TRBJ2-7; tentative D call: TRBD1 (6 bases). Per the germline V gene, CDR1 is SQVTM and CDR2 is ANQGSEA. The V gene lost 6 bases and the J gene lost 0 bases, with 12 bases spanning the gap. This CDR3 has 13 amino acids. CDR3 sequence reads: CSVQGGVSYEQYF. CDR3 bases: TGCAGCGTACAAGGGGGTGTCTCCTACGAGCAGTACTTC.

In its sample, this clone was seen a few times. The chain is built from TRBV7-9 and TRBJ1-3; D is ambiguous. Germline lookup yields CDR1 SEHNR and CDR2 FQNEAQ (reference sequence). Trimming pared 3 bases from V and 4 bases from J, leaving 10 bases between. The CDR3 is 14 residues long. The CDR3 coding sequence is TGTGCCAGCAGCTTGGCAGACTTAGGAAACACCATATATTTT. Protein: CASSLADLGNTIYF. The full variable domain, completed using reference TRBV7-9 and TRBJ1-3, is DTGVSQNPRHKITKRGQNVTFRCDPISEHNRLYWYRQTLGQGPEFLTYFQNEAQLEKSRLLSDRFSAERPKGSFSTLEIQRTEQGDSAMYLCASSLADLGNTIYFGEGSWLTVV.

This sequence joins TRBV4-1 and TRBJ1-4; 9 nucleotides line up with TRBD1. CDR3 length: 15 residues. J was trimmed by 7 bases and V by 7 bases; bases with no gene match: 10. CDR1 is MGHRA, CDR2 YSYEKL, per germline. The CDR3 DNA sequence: TGCGCCAGCACCCTAGGAGACAGGGGGTCTGAAAAACTGTTTTTT. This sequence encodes CASTLGDRGSEKLFF.

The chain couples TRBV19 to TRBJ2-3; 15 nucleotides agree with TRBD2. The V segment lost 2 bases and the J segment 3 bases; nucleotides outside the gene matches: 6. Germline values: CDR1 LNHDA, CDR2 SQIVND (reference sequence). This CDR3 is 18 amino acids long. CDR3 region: CASSILGTSGRSTDTQYF. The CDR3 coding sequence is TGTGCCAGTAGTATACTCGGGACTAGCGGGAGGAGTACAGATACGCAGTATTTT.

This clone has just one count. The CDR3 spells CASSYSRRDPYEQYF. As DNA, the CDR3 is TGTGCCAGCAGTTACTCTAGGAGGGATCCCTACGAGCAGTACTTC. The V gene is TRBV6-5, the J gene TRBJ2-7, with D possibly matching TRBD2 (6 bases). This CDR3 region has 15 residues. Trimming removed 0 bases from V and 2 bases from J, with 11 bases in between. Per the germline V gene, CDR1 is MNHEY and CDR2 is SVGAGI.

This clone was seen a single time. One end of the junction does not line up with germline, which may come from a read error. The CDR3 sequence is CASSPPGLAGGTDTQYF. In nucleotides, the CDR3 is TGTGCCAGCTCTCCACCGGGACTAGCGGGAGGCACAGATACGCAGTATTTT. This rearrangement joins TRBV18 to TRBJ2-3; TRBD2 matches 14 bases. In germline, CDR1 is KGHSH, CDR2 LQKENI. The CDR3 totals 17 residues.

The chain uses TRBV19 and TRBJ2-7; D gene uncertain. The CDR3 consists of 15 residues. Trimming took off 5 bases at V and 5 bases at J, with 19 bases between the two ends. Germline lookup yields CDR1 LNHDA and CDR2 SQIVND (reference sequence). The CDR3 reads CASSLRGVLWDEQYF. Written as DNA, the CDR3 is TGTGCCAGTAGTCTAAGAGGCGTCCTGTGGGACGAGCAGTACTTC.

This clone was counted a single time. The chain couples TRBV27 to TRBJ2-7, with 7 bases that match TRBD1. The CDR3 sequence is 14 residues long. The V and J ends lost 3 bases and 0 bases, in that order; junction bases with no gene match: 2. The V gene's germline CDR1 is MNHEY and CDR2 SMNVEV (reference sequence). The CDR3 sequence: CASSLGDSSYEQYF. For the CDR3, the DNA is TGTGCCAGCAGTTTGGGGGACAGCTCCTACGAGCAGTACTTC.

This CDR3 is CASSQGQKPYEQYF. For the CDR3, the DNA is TGCGCCAGCAGCCAAGGACAGAAACCATACGAGCAGTACTTC. The chain employs TRBV4-1 and TRBJ2-7, with D possibly TRBD1 on 5 matching bases. V was trimmed by 1 base and J by 4 bases, leaving 11 bases between them. The CDR3 sequence is 14 residues long. The germline gives CDR1 MGHRA, CDR2 YSYEKL.

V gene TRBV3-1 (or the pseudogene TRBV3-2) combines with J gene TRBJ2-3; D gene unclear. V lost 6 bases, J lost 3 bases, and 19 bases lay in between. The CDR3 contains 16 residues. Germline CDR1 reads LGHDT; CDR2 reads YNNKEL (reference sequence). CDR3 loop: CASSFLETRGTDTQYF. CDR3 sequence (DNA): TGTGCCAGCAGTTTTCTAGAGACGCGCGGTACAGATACGCAGTATTTT.

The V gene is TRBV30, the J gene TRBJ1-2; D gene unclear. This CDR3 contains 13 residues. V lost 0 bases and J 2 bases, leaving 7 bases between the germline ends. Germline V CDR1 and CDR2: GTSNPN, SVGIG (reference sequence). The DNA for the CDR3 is TGTGCCTGGAGTGTATCCGGGAACTATGGCTACACCTTC. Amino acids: CAWSVSGNYGYTF.

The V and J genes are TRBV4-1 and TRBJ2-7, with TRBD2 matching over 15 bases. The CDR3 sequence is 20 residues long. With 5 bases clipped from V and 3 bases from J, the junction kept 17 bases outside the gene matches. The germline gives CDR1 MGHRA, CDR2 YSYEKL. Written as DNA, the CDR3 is TGCGCCAGCAGCTTGAAATCCGGGACTAGCGGGAGGTCAATATTCTACGAGCAGTACTTC. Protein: CASSLKSGTSGRSIFYEQYF.

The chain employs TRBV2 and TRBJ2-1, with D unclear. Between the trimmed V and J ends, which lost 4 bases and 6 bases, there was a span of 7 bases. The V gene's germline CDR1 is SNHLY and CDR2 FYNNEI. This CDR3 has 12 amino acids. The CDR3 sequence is CASSANINEQFF. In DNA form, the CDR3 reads TGTGCCAGCAGTGCGAACATCAATGAGCAGTTCTTC.

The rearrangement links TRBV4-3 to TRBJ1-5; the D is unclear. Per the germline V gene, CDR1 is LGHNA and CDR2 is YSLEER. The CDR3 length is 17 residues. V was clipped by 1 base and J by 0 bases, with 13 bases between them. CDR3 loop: CASSQGGGDYSNQPQHF. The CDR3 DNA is TGCGCCAGCAGCCAAGGAGGCGGCGATTATAGCAATCAGCCCCAGCATTTT.

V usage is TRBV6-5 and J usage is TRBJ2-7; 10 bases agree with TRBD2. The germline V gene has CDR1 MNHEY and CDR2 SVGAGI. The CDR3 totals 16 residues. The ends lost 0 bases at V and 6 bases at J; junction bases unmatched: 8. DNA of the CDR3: TGTGCCAGCAGTTACTCGAGGGCTAGCGGGAGTGCCGAGCAGTACTTC. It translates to CASSYSRASGSAEQYF.

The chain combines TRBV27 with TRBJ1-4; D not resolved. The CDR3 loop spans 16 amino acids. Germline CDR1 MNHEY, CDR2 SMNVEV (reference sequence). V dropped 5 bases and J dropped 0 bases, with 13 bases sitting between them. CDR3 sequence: CASSTRSGATNEKLFF. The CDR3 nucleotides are TGTGCCAGCAGTACTAGGTCTGGGGCAACTAATGAAAAACTGTTTTTT.

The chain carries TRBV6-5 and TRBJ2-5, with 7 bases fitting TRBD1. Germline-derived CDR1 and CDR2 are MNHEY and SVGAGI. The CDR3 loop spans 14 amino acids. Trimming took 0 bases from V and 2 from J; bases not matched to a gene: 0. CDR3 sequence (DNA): TGTGCCAGCAGTTACTCGACAGGGCAAGAGACCCAGTACTTC. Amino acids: CASSYSTGQETQYF.

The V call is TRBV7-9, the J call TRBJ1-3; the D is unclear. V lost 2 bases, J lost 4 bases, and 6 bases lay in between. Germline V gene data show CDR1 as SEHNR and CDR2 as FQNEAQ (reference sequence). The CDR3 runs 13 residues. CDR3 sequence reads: CASSLSQGNTIYF. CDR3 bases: TGTGCCAGCAGCTTATCCCAGGGAAACACCATATATTTT.

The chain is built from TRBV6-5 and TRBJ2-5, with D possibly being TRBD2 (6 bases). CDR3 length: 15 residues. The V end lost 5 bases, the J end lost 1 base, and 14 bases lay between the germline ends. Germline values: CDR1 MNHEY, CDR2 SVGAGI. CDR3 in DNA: TGTGCCAGCAGTCTCGGGGGAAGTCTCCAAGAGACCCAGTACTTC. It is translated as CASSLGGSLQETQYF.

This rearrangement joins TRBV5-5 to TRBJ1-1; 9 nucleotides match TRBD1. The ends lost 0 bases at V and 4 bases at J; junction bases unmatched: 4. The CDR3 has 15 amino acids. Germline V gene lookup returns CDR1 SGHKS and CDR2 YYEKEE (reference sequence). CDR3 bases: TGTGCCAGCAGCTTGGTCGGACAGGGGATCACTGAAGCTTTCTTT. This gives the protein CASSLVGQGITEAFF.

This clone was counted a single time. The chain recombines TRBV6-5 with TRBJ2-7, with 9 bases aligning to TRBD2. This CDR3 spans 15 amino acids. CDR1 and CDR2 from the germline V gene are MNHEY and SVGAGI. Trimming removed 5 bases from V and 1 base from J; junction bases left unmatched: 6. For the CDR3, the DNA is TGTGCCAGCAGTCCTAGCGGGACTTTATCCTACGAGCAGTACTTC. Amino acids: CASSPSGTLSYEQYF.

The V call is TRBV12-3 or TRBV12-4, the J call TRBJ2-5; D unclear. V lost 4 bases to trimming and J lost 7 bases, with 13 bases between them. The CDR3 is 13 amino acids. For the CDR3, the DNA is TGTGCCAGCAGTTACGGCGAGCCGGGGACCCAGTACTTC. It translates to CASSYGEPGTQYF.

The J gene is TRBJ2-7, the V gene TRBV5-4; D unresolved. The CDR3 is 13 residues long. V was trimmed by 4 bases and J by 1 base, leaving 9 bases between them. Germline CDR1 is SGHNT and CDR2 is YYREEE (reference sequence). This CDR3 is CASSVVTSYEQYF. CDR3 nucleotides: TGTGCCAGCAGCGTCGTGACTTCCTACGAGCAGTACTTC.

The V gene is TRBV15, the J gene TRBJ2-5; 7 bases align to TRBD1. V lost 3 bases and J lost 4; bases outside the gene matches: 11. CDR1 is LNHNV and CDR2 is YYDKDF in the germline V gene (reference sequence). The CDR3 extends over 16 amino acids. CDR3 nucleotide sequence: TGTGCCACCAGCAGTCAAACAGGGGCTCGGGGAGAGACCCAGTACTTC. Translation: CATSSQTGARGETQYF.

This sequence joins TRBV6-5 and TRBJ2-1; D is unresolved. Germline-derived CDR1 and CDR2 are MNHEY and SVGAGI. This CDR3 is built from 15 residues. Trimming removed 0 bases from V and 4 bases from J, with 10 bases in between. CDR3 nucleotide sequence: TGTGCCAGCAGTTACTCTTACAGATTTTACAATGAGCAGTTCTTC. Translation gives CASSYSYRFYNEQFF.

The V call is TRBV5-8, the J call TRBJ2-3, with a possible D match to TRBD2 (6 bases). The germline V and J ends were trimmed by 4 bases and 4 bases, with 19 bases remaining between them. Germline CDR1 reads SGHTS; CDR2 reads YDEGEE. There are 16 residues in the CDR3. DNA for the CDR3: TGTGCCAGCAGCCACTCCTTTCGCAGGGAGGCAGATACGCAGTATTTT. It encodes CASSHSFRREADTQYF.

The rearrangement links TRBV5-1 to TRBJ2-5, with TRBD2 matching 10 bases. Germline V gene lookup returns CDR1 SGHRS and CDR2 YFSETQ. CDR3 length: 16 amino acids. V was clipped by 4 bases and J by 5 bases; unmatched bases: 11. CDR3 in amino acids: CASSPRPSGSSETQYF. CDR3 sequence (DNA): TGCGCCAGCAGCCCGAGGCCTAGCGGGAGTAGTGAGACCCAGTACTTC.

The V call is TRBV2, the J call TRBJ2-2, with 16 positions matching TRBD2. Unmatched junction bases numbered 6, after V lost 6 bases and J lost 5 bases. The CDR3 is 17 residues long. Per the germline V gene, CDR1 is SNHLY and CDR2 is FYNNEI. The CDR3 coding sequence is TGTGCCAGCAGGGGGACTAGCGGGAGGGCCCCAACCGGGGAGCTGTTTTTT. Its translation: CASRGTSGRAPTGELFF.

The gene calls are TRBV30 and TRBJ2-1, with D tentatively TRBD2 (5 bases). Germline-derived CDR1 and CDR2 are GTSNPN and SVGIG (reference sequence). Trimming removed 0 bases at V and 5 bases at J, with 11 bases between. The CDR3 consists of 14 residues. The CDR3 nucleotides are TGTGCCTGGAGTGTACGGACTGGGAACAATGAGCAGTTCTTC. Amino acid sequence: CAWSVRTGNNEQFF.